This entry lists 19 T cell receptor beta chains sequenced from one sample in a study of cytomegalovirus exposure and HLA in healthy donors. 13 Jbeta primers and 60 Vbeta primers were used for the PCR. Assay used: immunoSEQ multiplex PCR; TCRdb lists only in-frame clones, some missing. The data contain around 76,000 clones, 70% of them seen just once; the ten biggest clones take up roughly 9.7%. The sequenced sample consisted of PBMCs. The receptors were sampled from a woman aged 45-65 years in good health and CMV-seropositive.

The chain links TRBV7-2 to TRBJ1-4; 8 nucleotides match TRBD1. This CDR3 contains 15 residues. Trimming removed 5 bases from V and 7 bases from J; junction bases left unmatched: 9. Germline V gene sequence: CDR1 SGHTA, CDR2 FQGNSA. This CDR3 reads CASSRQGNSGEKLFF. In nucleotides, the CDR3 is TGTGCCAGCAGCCGACAGGGGAATTCTGGTGAAAAACTGTTTTTT.

J is TRBJ2-4 and V is TRBV7-8, with 14 positions matching TRBD2. The germline CDR1 and CDR2 sequences are SGHVS and FQNEAQ. J gave up 14 bases and V 3 bases, and 3 bases lay outside the gene matches. The CDR3 has 13 amino acids. CDR3 protein: CASSLTSGGGKYF. In DNA form, the CDR3 reads TGTGCCAGCAGCTTGACTAGCGGGGGGGGGAAGTACTTC.

J is TRBJ2-5 and V is TRBV7-9; 9 bases agree with TRBD1. CDR3 length: 14 amino acids. The V segment lost 4 bases and the J segment 5 bases; nucleotides outside the gene matches: 5. CDR1 is SEHNR, CDR2 FQNEAQ, per germline (reference sequence). The CDR3 spells CASSSGTGTETQYF. The CDR3 bases are TGTGCCAGCAGCTCGGGGACAGGGACGGAGACCCAGTACTTC.

The genes are TRBV9 and TRBJ2-3; 11 bases match TRBD2. The germline V gene has CDR1 SGDLS and CDR2 YYNGEE. The CDR3 loop spans 15 amino acids. The V gene end was trimmed by 4 bases and the J gene end by 2 bases; junction bases not matched to a gene: 3. In DNA, the CDR3 is TGTGCCAGCAGCCCGACTAGCGGGGTCACAGATACGCAGTATTTT. Translation gives CASSPTSGVTDTQYF.

This clone was picked up one time. The V and J genes are TRBV28 and TRBJ2-5; TRBD1 is a possible D gene (5 bases). From germline, CDR1 is MDHEN and CDR2 SYDVKM. The CDR3 consists of 16 residues. The germline V and J ends were trimmed by 6 bases and 5 bases, with 22 bases remaining between them. In DNA, the CDR3 is TGTGCCAGCAGCTCGACTCTCCGGCAGGGCGTCGAGACCCAGTACTTC. It specifies CASSSTLRQGVETQYF.

The J gene is TRBJ2-7, the V gene TRBV19; TRBD2 agrees at 8 bases. Germline trimming cut 3 bases from V and 6 bases from J; bases unmatched to any gene: 13. The CDR3 consists of 16 residues. Per germline, CDR1 LNHDA and CDR2 SQIVND (reference sequence). The chain's CDR3 is CASSISSAGAEVEQYF. The CDR3 DNA sequence: TGTGCCAGTAGTATCTCCTCAGCGGGAGCTGAGGTCGAGCAGTACTTC.

This clone appeared a single time. This rearrangement joins TRBV29-1 to TRBJ2-7, with D maybe TRBD2 (5 bases). The germline V and J ends were trimmed by 7 bases and 2 bases, with 15 bases remaining between them. From germline, CDR1 is SQVTM and CDR2 ANQGSEA. The CDR3 runs to 13 residues. CDR3 in DNA: TGCAGCGCCCGCGAGGGTACGACCTACGAGCAGTACTTC. Encoded protein: CSAREGTTYEQYF.

The chain carries TRBV19 and TRBJ2-7, with 7 bases matching TRBD2. The CDR3 extends over 15 amino acids. Germline CDR1 LNHDA, CDR2 SQIVND (reference sequence). V gave up 7 bases and J gave up 3 bases; unmatched junction bases: 12. The CDR3 reads CASTYGTSVNYEQYF. The CDR3 DNA follows: TGTGCCAGTACCTACGGAACTAGCGTGAACTACGAGCAGTACTTC.

The V gene is TRBV27, the J gene TRBJ2-7; weak D call: TRBD1 (6 bases). The V gene's germline CDR1 is MNHEY and CDR2 SMNVEV (reference sequence). The CDR3 consists of 15 residues. Trimming cost V 5 bases and J 3 bases, with 17 bases left between them. CDR3: CASSLTRTANYEQYF. The CDR3, as DNA: TGTGCCAGCAGTCTAACTAGGACAGCCAACTACGAGCAGTACTTC.

Here the CDR3 reads CASSKTGQFADTQYF. Here the CDR3 DNA reads TGTGCCAGCAGCAAAACGGGACAGTTTGCAGATACGCAGTATTTT. The chain carries TRBV11-2 and TRBJ2-3, with 7 bases aligning to TRBD1. Germline assignment: CDR1 SGHAT and CDR2 FQNNGV. V lost 5 bases and J lost 4; bases outside the gene matches: 9. This CDR3 contains 15 residues.

This clone came up a few times. The gene calls are TRBV2 and TRBJ2-7, with 8 positions matching TRBD2. CDR1 is SNHLY, CDR2 FYNNEI, per germline. After removal of 9 bases from V and 2 bases from J, the junction contained 6 bases not matched to a gene. The CDR3 is 13 amino acids. The CDR3 loop reads CARGTSGTYEQYF. The CDR3 DNA reads TGTGCCAGGGGAACTAGCGGAACCTACGAGCAGTACTTC.

The table lists this clone with a few counts. The chain uses TRBV15 and TRBJ1-5; no definite D call. The germline V and J ends were trimmed by 0 bases and 0 bases, with 9 bases remaining between them. Germline assignment: CDR1 LNHNV and CDR2 YYDKDF (reference sequence). CDR3 length equals 16 residues. The CDR3 DNA is TGTGCCACCAGCAGAGATCCCGCGGATAGCAATCAGCCCCAGCATTTT. The encoded protein is CATSRDPADSNQPQHF.

This chain uses TRBV2 with TRBJ2-5; D is unresolved. Trimming left V 4 bases short and J 0 bases short, with 15 bases between. The CDR3 is 16 residues long. CDR1 SNHLY and CDR2 FYNNEI come from the germline V gene. CDR3 bases: TGTGCCAGCAGTGTTTTTCTACAGAAGTACCAAGAGACCCAGTACTTC. Encoded protein: CASSVFLQKYQETQYF.

This chain uses TRBV7-8 with TRBJ2-2; perhaps TRBD2 as D (5 bases). Per germline, CDR1 SGHVS and CDR2 FQNEAQ. V lost 6 bases, J lost 2 bases, and 13 bases lay in between. This CDR3 spans 15 amino acids. The CDR3 DNA sequence: TGTGCCAGCAGACCAGCGGATTTTAACACCGGGGAGCTGTTTTTT. Translated: CASRPADFNTGELFF.

J is TRBJ1-4 and V is TRBV11-2; the match to TRBD1 covers 7 bases. Germline values: CDR1 SGHAT, CDR2 FQNNGV. After removal of 1 base from V and 6 bases from J, the junction contained 5 bases not matched to a gene. This CDR3 is built from 15 residues. For the CDR3, the DNA is TGTGCCAGCAGCTTAGGTCAGGGGGGATATGAAAAACTGTTTTTT. This codes for CASSLGQGGYEKLFF. Together with reference TRBV11-2 and TRBJ1-4, the CDR3 gives the full variable domain: EAGVAQSPRYKIIEKRQSVAFWCNPISGHATLYWYQQILGQGPKLLIQFQNNGVVDDSQLPKDRFSAERLKGVDSTLKIQPAKLEDSAVYLCASSLGQGGYEKLFFGSGTQLSVL.

The V and J genes are TRBV5-5 and TRBJ2-7, with 7 nucleotides matching TRBD1. Germline V gene sequence: CDR1 SGHKS, CDR2 YYEKEE (reference sequence). Trimming removed 4 bases from V and 1 base from J; junction bases left unmatched: 14. The CDR3 sequence is 17 residues long. CDR3 amino acids: CASSASSGTATSYEQYF. The CDR3 DNA sequence: TGTGCCAGCAGCGCCTCATCCGGGACAGCTACTTCCTACGAGCAGTACTTC.

This rearrangement joins TRBV11-2 to TRBJ1-2, with D unclear. Trimming took 1 base from V and 6 from J, leaving 9 bases between them. This CDR3 has 13 amino acids. Looked up from germline, CDR1 is SGHAT and CDR2 is FQNNGV. DNA for the CDR3: TGTGCCAGCAGCTTAGGAGGACTGGATGGCTACACCTTC. This encodes CASSLGGLDGYTF.

J is TRBJ1-2 and V is TRBV5-1; D gene ambiguous. V gave up 0 bases and J gave up 6 bases, with 6 bases separating them. Germline CDR1 is SGHRS and CDR2 is YFSETQ. The CDR3 loop spans 12 amino acids. CDR3 DNA sequence: TGCGCCAGCAGCTTGGGAGGGAATGGCTACACCTTC. Its protein is CASSLGGNGYTF. The variable domain in full, with the rest retrieved from reference TRBV5-1 and TRBJ1-2, is KAGVTQTPRYLIKTRGQQVTLSCSPISGHRSVSWYQQTPGQGLQFLFEYFSETQRNKGNFPGRFSGRQFSNSRSEMNVSTLELGDSALYLCASSLGGNGYTFGSGTRLTVV.

This chain uses TRBV4-3 with TRBJ2-7, with D possibly matching TRBD1 (8 bases). CDR1 LGHNA and CDR2 YSLEER come from the germline V gene. The CDR3 extends over 16 amino acids. V was cut by 2 bases and J by 2 bases, with 16 bases left in between. CDR3 residues: CASSQTDRGGTYEQYF. DNA of the CDR3: TGCGCCAGCAGCCAAACCGACAGGGGAGGGACCTACGAGCAGTACTTC.